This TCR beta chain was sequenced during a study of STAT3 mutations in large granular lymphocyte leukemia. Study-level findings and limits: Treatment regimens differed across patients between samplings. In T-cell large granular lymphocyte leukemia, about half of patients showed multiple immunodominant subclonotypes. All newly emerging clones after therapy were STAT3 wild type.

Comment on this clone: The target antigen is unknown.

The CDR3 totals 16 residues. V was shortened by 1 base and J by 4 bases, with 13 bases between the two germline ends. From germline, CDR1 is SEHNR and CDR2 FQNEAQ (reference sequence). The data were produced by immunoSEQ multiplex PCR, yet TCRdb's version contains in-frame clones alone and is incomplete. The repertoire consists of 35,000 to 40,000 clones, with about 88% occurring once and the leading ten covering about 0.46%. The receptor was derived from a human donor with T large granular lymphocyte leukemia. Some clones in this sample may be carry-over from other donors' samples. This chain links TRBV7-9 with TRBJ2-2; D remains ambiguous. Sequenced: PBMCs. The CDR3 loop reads CASSLGAGWVTGELFF. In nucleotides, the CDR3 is TGTGCCAGCAGCTTAGGGGCCGGATGGGTCACCGGGGAGCTGTTTTTT.